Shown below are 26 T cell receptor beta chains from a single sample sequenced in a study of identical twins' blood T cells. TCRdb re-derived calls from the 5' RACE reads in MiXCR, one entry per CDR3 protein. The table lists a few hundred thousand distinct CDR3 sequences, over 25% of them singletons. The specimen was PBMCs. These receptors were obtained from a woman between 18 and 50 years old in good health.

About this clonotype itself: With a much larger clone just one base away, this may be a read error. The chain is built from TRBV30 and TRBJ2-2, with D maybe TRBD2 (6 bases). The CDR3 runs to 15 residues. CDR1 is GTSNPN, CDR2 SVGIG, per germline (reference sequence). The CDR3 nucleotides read TGTGACTGTAGAGGGAGGAGGGTTTACACCGGGGAGCTGTTTTTT. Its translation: CDCRGRRVYTGELFF.

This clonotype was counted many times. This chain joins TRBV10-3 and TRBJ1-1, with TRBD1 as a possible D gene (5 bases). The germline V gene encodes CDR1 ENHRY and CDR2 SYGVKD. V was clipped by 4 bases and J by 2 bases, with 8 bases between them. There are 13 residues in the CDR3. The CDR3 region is CAISAGPNTEAFF. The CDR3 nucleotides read TGTGCCATCAGTGCAGGGCCCAACACTGAAGCTTTCTTT.

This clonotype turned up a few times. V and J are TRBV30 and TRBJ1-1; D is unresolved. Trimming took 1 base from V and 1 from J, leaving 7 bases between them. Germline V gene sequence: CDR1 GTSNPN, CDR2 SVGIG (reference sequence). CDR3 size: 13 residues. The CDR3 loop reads CAWSALRNTEAFF. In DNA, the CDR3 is TGTGCCTGGAGTGCCCTGAGGAACACTGAAGCTTTCTTT.

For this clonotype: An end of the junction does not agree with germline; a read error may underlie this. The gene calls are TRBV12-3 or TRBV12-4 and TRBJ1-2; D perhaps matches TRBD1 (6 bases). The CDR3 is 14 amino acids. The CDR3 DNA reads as TGTGCCAGCAGTTTAGGGGGACACCTCTATGGCTGCACCTTC. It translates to CASSLGGHLYGCTF.

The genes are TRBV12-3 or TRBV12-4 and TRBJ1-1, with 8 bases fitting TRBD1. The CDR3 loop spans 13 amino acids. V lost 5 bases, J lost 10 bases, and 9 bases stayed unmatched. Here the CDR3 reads CASSMTTGDVAFF. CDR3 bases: TGTGCCAGCAGTATGACGACAGGGGATGTAGCTTTCTTT.

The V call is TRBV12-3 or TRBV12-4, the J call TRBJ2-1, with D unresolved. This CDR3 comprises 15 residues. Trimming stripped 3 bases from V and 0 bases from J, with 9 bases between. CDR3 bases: TGTGCCAGCAGTTTCTCAGCTAACTCCTACAATGAGCAGTTCTTC. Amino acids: CASSFSANSYNEQFF.

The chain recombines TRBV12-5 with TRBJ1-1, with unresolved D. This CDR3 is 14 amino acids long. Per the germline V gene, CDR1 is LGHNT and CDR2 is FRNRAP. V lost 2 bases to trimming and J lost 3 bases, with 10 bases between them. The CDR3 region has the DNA TGTGCTAGTGGTTTGCCTTTTATGGACACTGAAGCTTTCTTT. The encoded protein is CASGLPFMDTEAFF.

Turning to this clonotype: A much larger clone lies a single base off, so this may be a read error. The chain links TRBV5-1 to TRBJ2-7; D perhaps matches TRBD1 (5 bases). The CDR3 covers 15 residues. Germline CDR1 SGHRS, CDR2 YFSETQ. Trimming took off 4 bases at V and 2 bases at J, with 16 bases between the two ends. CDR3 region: CASSVLAGQTYEQYF. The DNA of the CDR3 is TGCGCCAGCAGCGTGCTTGCAGGGCAGACCTACGAGCAGTACTTC.

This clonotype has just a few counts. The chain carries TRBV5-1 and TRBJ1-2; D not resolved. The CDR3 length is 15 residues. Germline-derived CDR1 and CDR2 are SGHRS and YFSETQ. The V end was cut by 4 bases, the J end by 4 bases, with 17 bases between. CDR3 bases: TGCGCCAGCAGCCCAGATGGGCAGAAGGGCTATGGCTACACCTTC. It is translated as CASSPDGQKGYGYTF.

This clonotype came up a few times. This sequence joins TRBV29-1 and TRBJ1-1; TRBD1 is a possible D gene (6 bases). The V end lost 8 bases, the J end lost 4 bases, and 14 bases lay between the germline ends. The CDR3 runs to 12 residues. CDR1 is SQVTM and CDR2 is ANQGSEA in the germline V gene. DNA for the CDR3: TGCAGCTGCCAGGGGCCGGTCACTGAAGCTTTCTTT. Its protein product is CSCQGPVTEAFF.

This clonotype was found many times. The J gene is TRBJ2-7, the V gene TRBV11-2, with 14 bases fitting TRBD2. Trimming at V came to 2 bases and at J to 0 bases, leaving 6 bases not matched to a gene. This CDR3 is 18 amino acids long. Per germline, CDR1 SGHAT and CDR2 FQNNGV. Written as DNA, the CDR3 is TGTGCCAGCAGCTTAACGGGACTAGCGGGAGTAGGCTCCTACGAGCAGTACTTC. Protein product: CASSLTGLAGVGSYEQYF.

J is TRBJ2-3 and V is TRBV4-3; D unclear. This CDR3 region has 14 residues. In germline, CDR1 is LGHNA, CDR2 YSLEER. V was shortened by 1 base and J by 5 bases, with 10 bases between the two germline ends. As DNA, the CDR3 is TGCGCCAGCAGCCAAGGATCTAGAGTAGATACGCAGTATTTT. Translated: CASSQGSRVDTQYF.

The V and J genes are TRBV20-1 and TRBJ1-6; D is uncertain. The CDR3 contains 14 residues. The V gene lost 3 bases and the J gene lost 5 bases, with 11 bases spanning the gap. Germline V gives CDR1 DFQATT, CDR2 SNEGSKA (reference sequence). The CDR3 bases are TGCAGTGCTAGTAGCGGAAACGATAATTCACCCCTCCACTTT. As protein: CSASSGNDNSPLHF.

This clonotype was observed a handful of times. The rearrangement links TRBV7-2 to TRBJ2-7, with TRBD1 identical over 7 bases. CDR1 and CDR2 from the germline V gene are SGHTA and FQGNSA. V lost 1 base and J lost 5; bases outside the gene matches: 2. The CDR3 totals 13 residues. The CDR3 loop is CASSLDRGHEQYF. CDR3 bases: TGTGCCAGCAGCTTAGACAGGGGCCACGAGCAGTACTTC.

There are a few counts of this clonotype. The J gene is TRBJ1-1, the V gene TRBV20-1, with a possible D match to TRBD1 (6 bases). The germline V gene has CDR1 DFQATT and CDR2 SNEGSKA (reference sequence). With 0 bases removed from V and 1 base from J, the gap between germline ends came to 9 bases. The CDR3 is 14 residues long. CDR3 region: CSARDRGGNTEAFF. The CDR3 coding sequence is TGCAGTGCTAGAGACAGGGGAGGGAACACTGAAGCTTTCTTT.

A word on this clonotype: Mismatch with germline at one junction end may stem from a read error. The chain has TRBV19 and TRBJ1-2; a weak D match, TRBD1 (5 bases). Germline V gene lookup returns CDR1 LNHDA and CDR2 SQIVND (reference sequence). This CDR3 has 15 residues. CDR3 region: CASSIDGANYYGHTF. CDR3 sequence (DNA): TGTGCCAGTAGTATAGATGGGGCCAACTACTATGGCCACACCTTC.

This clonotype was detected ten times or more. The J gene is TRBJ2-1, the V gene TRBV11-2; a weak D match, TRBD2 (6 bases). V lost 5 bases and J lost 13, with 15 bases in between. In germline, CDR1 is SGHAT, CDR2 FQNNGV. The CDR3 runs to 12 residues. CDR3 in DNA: TGTGCCAGCAGCCCTACGGGAGAGACCCAGTTCTTC. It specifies CASSPTGETQFF.

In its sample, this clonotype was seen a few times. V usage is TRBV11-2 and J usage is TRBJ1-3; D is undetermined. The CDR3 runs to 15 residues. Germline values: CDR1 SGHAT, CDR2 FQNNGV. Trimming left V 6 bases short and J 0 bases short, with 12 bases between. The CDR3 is CASRGWLHSGNTIYF. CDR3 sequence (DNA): TGTGCCAGCAGGGGCTGGCTGCACTCTGGAAACACCATATATTTT. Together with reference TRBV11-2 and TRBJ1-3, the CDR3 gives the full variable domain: EAGVAQSPRYKIIEKRQSVAFWCNPISGHATLYWYQQILGQGPKLLIQFQNNGVVDDSQLPKDRFSAERLKGVDSTLKIQPAKLEDSAVYLCASRGWLHSGNTIYFGEGSWLTVV.

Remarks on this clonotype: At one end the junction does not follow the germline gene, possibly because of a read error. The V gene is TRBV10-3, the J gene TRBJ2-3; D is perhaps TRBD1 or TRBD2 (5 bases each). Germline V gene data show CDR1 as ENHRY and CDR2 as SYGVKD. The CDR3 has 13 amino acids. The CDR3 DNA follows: TGTGCCATCAATGAGCGGAAGTTGGGACCGCAGTATTTT. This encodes CAINERKLGPQYF.

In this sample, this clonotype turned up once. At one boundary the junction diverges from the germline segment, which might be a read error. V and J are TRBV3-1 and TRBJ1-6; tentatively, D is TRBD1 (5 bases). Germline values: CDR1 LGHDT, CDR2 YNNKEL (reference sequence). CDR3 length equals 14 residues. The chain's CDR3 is CASSLRVENSPPHF. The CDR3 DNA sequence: TGTGCCAGCAGCCTCAGGGTGGAGAATTCACCCCCCCACTTT.

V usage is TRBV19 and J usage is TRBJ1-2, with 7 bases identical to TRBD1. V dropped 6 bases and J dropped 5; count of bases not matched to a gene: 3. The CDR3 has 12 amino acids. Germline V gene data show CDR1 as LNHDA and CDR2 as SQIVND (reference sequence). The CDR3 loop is CASRRGLYGYTF. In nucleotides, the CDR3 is TGTGCCAGTAGGAGGGGGCTTTATGGCTACACCTTC.

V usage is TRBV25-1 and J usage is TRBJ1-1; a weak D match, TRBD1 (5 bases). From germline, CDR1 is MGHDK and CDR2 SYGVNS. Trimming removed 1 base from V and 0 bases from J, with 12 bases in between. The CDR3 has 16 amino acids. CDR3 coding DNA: TGTGCCAGCAGTGAATGGGACGGCGGACTGAACACTGAAGCTTTCTTT. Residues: CASSEWDGGLNTEAFF. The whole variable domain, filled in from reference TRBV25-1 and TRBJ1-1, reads EADIYQTPRYLVIGTGKKITLECSQTMGHDKMYWYQQDPGMELHLIHYSYGVNSTEKGDLSSESTVSRIRTEHFPLTLESARPSHTSQYLCASSEWDGGLNTEAFFGQGTRLTVV.

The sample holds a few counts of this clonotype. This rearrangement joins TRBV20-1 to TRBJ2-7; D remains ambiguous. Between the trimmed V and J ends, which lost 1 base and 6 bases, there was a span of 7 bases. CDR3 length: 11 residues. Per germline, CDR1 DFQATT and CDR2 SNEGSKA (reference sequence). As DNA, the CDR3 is TGCAGTGCTAGAGGACTGGGCGAGCAGTACTTC. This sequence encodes CSARGLGEQYF.

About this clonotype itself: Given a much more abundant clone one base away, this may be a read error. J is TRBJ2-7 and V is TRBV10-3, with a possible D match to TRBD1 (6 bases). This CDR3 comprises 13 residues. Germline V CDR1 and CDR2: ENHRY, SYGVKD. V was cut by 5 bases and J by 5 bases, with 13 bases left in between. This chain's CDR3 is CAISSGTMDEQYF. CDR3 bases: TGTGCCATCAGTTCCGGGACAATGGACGAGCAGTACTTC.

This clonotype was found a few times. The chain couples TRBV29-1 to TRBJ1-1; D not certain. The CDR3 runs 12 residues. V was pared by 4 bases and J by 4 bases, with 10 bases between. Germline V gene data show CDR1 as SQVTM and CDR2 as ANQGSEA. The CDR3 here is CSVVWGGTEAFF. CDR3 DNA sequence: TGCAGCGTTGTATGGGGAGGCACTGAAGCTTTCTTT.

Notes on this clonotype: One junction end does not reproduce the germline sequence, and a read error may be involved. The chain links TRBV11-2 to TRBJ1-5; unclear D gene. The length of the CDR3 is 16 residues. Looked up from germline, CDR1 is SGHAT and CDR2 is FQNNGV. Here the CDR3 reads CASILGPPGSNQPQHF. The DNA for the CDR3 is TGTGCCAGCATCTTAGGGCCTCCCGGCAGCAATCAGCCCCAGCATTTT.